Listed below are T cell receptor beta chains from one sample, sequenced in a study of shared clonotypes between healthy human individuals. The method was immunoSEQ multiplex PCR; TCRdb's version includes in-frame clones alone and lacks a portion of them. The table has about 710,000 clones, approximately 77% seen once. Specimen: memory CD4+ T cells sorted from blood. The receptor source for this set is a woman aged 25 to 45 in good health. CDR3s include the opening cysteine and the closing phenylalanine or tryptophan. The D gene is left open where the match is weak. The size field is filled for only some rows; it gives once, few, many or a size class.

TRBD2	TRBJ2-1	TRBV7-3	-	TGTGCCAGCAGCTTGACTAGCGTAAGCTCCTACAATGAGCAGTTCTTC	CASSLTSVSSYNEQFF
-	TRBJ1-4	TRBV28	few	TGTGCCACCCGGAGGGGTTTTGTAGAAAAACTGTTTTTT	CATRRGFVEKLFF
-	TRBJ2-5	TRBV5-1	-	TGCGCCAGCAGCTTGAGAGGGGTTCAAGAGACCCAGTACTTC	CASSLRGVQETQYF
-	TRBJ2-1	TRBV28	-	TGTGCCAGCACCGTAGGGGGGAGCAGCTCCTACAATGAGCAGTTCTTC	CASTVGGSSSYNEQFF
TRBD1	TRBJ2-1	TRBV7-2	-	TGTGCCAGCAGCCCCCGGACAGGGTCCTACAATGAGCAGTTCTTC	CASSPRTGSYNEQFF
-	TRBJ1-4	TRBV28	-	TGTGCCAGCAATAATAGGGGGGCAGGAGGGAATGAAAAACTGTTTTTT	CASNNRGAGGNEKLFF
TRBD2	TRBJ2-7	TRBV29-1	-	TGCAGCGTTGTGGATAGCGGGAGGCCCGGGGTAATCGAGCAGTACTTC	CSVVDSGRPGVIEQYF
TRBD1	TRBJ1-1	TRBV5-4	few	TGTGCCAGCAGCGAGGGACAGGGTTTCACTGAAGCTTTCTTT	CASSEGQGFTEAFF
-	TRBJ1-1	TRBV5-1	-	TGCGCCAGCAGCTTTATGGGGGCACACACTGAAGCTTTCTTT	CASSFMGAHTEAFF
TRBD2	TRBJ2-3	TRBV4-2	-	TGTGCCAGCAGCCAAGTTGGGTACCGGGGGGTAACAGATACGCAGTATTTT	CASSQVGYRGVTDTQYF
-	TRBJ1-2	TRBV5-1	many	TGCGCCAGCAGCTTGGGAGGAGAGTCGTGGGGCTACACCTTC	CASSLGGESWGYTF
-	TRBJ2-7	TRBV27	-	TGTGCCAGCAAACGAGGGCGAAGGTACGAGCAGTACTTC	CASKRGRRYEQYF
-	TRBJ2-3	TRBV29-1	-	TGCAGCGTTGGTTGGCACAGAGATGCGGATACGCAGTATTTT	CSVGWHRDADTQYF
-	TRBJ2-3	TRBV5-4	-	TGTGCCAGCAGCCCCGGGGGTACGCAGTATTTT	CASSPGGTQYF
TRBD1	TRBJ2-1	TRBV6-6	-	TGTGCCAGCAGTCAGGGACAGGGGAACTATGAGCAGTTCTTC	CASSQGQGNYEQFF
-	TRBJ1-1	TRBV19	-	TGTGCCAGTAGCCAGGACAGATTGAACACTGAAGCTTTCTTT	CASSQDRLNTEAFF
TRBD1	TRBJ2-7	TRBV4-1	-	TGCGCCAGCAGCCAAGAGGAGACAGGGACCTACGAGCAGTACTTC	CASSQEETGTYEQYF
TRBD2	TRBJ2-7	TRBV29-1	-	TGCACCCCACTGACTAGCGGACCAACCTACGAGCAGTACTTC	CTPLTSGPTYEQYF
-	TRBJ2-7	TRBV18	many	TGTGCCAGCTCTACAGGGGGGGTACCCTACGAGCAGTACTTC	CASSTGGVPYEQYF
TRBD1	TRBJ2-1	TRBV25-1	-	TGTGCCAGCAGTGAATTATCAGGGGGATATGAGCAGTTCTTC	CASSELSGGYEQFF
-	TRBJ2-2	TRBV25-1	once	TGTGCCAGCAGTGATCTCGGGGCAGCGAACACCGGGGAGCTGTTTTTT	CASSDLGAANTGELFF
-	TRBJ2-7	TRBV2	few	TGTGCCAGCAATGGCAGGGTATCTTTTGACGAGCAGTACTTC	CASNGRVSFDEQYF
-	TRBJ1-2	TRBV10-3	-	TGTGCCATCAGTGAGACAGGTCACTATGGCTACACCTTC	CAISETGHYGYTF
-	TRBJ1-2	TRBV28	-	TGTGCCTCTTGGGGGGGGCTCTATGGCTACACCTTC	CASWGGLYGYTF
-	TRBJ1-5	TRBV2	-	TGTGCCAGCAGCGGACTCCAGGGTTGGGATCAGCCCCAGCATTTT	CASSGLQGWDQPQHF
-	TRBJ1-4	TRBV28	-	TGTGCCAGCAGTTCCCCACAGGGATTGTTAATTGAAAAACTGTTTTTT	CASSSPQGLLIEKLFF
-	TRBJ1-5	TRBV29-1	-	TGCAGCGTTAGTACAGGGATGAGCAATCAGCCCCAGCATTTT	CSVSTGMSNQPQHF
-	TRBJ2-3	TRBV4-1	-	TGCGCCAGCAGTGGTATTCGTGTGGATACGCAGTATTTT	CASSGIRVDTQYF
TRBD1	TRBJ1-4	TRBV28	-	TGTGCCAGCAGTTTATCGGGGACAGGGGCAAATGAAAAACTGTTTTTT	CASSLSGTGANEKLFF
-	TRBJ2-2	TRBV19	few	TGTGCCAGTGGGTTCGCGAACACCGGGGAGCTGTTTTTT	CASGFANTGELFF
-	TRBJ1-1	TRBV10-3	once	TGTGCCATCAGTGTAGAGGGGACGGGTACTGAAGCTTTCTTT	CAISVEGTGTEAFF
-	TRBJ1-1	TRBV29-1	-	TGCAGCGTTGCACAAGGCCTTAACACTGAAGCTTTCTTT	CSVAQGLNTEAFF
-	TRBJ1-5	TRBV2	-	TGTGCCAGCAGTGCCGAACCCGGTCAGCCCCAGCATTTT	CASSAEPGQPQHF
-	TRBJ1-4	TRBV5-1	-	TGCGCCAGCAGCTTGGTGGGGCAAGCTAATGAAAAACTGTTTTTT	CASSLVGQANEKLFF
-	TRBJ2-5	TRBV7-8	-	TGTGCCAGCAGCCTAACTAGTGTTGGAGAGACCCAGTACTTC	CASSLTSVGETQYF
-	TRBJ2-3	TRBV15	few	TGTGCCACCAGCCGTGGGACCGCGATTCGAGATACGCAGTATTTT	CATSRGTAIRDTQYF
TRBD2	TRBJ2-7	TRBV7-2	-	TGTGCCAGCAGCTCCCAGACTAGCGGGGGACAACCGGCCCACGAGCAGTACTTC	CASSSQTSGGQPAHEQYF
TRBD1	TRBJ2-2	TRBV28	once	TGTGCCAGCAGTCAACCGGGACAGGGGGGGACCGGGGAGCTGTTTTTT	CASSQPGQGGTGELFF
TRBD1	TRBJ1-5	TRBV2	-	TGTGCCAGTTCACCTACAGGGGCTACTCAGCCCCAGCATTTT	CASSPTGATQPQHF
-	TRBJ1-3	TRBV4-1	many	TGCGCCAGCAGCCAGGGACACTCTGGAAACACCATATATTTT	CASSQGHSGNTIYF
TRBD2	TRBJ2-4	TRBV2	many	TGTGCCAGCAGCCCCCCGAGACTAGCAGAAGCCAAAAACATTCAGTACTTC	CASSPPRLAEAKNIQYF
TRBD2	TRBJ2-7	TRBV10-3	-	TGTGCCATCAGTGAGTCCGGGACTAGCGGGAGCCTCGAGCAGTACTTC	CAISESGTSGSLEQYF
TRBD1	TRBJ2-3	TRBV12-5	-	TGTGCTAGTGGTTTGGTCGTGGACAGGGGATCAACAGATACGCAGTATTTT	CASGLVVDRGSTDTQYF
-	TRBJ1-3	TRBV9	few	TGTGCCAGCAGCGTAGGGGGGACTCACTCTGGAAACACCATATATTTT	CASSVGGTHSGNTIYF
-	TRBJ2-7	TRBV28	-	TGTGCCAGCAGCCAGACTCCGCCCCCCTACGAGCAGTACTTC	CASSQTPPPYEQYF
-	TRBJ1-1	TRBV6-1	-	TGTGCCAGCAGCAGACTGGGGGGGGCTGAAGCTTTCTTT	CASSRLGGAEAFF
-	TRBJ2-1	TRBV6-4	-	TGTGCCAGCAGTGACTCCGTCGCCGCTGACAATGAGCAGTTCTTC	CASSDSVAADNEQFF
TRBD2	TRBJ2-5	TRBV5-4	once	TGTGCCAGCAGCTTGTCAATCGCTAGCGGACAAGAGACCCAGTACTTC	CASSLSIASGQETQYF